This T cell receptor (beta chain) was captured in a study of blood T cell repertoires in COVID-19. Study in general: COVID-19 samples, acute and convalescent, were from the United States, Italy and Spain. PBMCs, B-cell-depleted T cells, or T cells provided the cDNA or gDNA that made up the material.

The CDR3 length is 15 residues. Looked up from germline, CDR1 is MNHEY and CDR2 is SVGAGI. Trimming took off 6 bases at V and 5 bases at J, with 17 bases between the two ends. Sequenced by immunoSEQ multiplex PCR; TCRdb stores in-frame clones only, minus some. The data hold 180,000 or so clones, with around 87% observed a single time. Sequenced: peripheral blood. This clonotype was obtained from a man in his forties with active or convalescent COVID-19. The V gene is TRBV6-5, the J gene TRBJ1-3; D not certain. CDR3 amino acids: CASRGLPDERNTIYF. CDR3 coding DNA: TGTGCCAGCAGAGGACTCCCCGACGAGAGAAACACCATATATTTT.